These T cell receptor beta chains were read from a single sample in a study of blood T cell repertoires in COVID-19. Sequencing used immunoSEQ multiplex PCR; TCRdb keeps in-frame clones, though not all of them. The data hold around 65,000 clones, with about 81% observed a single time. Sequenced sample: peripheral blood. Source of these receptors: a human donor in a cohort sampled during active COVID-19. CDR3s include the opening cysteine and the closing phenylalanine or tryptophan. Fields, in order: V gene, J gene, CDR3 protein.

TRBV30	TRBJ1-5	CAWSLTSGYVQPQHF
TRBV6-5	TRBJ1-5	CASKRTGDQPQHF
TRBV6-6	TRBJ1-1	CASSSARTDRGVEAFF
TRBV4-1	TRBJ1-5	CASSQDTAAGGAGPQHF
TRBV7-6	TRBJ1-2	CASGSNRRGGARDYGYTF
TRBV3-1/TRBV3-2	TRBJ1-2	CASSPDSLNLYGYTF
TRBV2	TRBJ1-5	CASAGFIRGNQPQHF
TRBV7-8	TRBJ1-1	CASSLGQGWGTEAFF
TRBV6-5	TRBJ1-1	CATTLHPAFF
TRBV6-2/TRBV6-3	TRBJ2-1	CASSFAYEQFF
TRBV7-9	TRBJ1-4	CASSSITTGFGEKLFF
TRBV19	TRBJ2-3	CASKQDPRSTDTQYF
TRBV27	TRBJ1-1	CASSFLGEGAFF
TRBV24-1	TRBJ2-3	CATLPEGTSTDTQYF
TRBV5-1	TRBJ2-6	CASSRDSPFSGANVLTF
TRBV20-1	TRBJ2-3	CSASFAGGPTSTDTQYF
TRBV5-1	TRBJ1-3	CASSLEGGTGNTIYF
TRBV19	TRBJ1-2	CASNEGLFSGYTF
TRBV10-3	TRBJ2-2	CAITRTENTGELFF
TRBV7-2	TRBJ2-3	CASSSGLASDTQYF
TRBV5-1	TRBJ2-2	CASSPGGESGELFF
TRBV19	TRBJ1-2	CASSRDRGGYGYTF
TRBV5-1	TRBJ1-5	CASSLTGDQPQHF
TRBV6-5	TRBJ1-3	CASSKTGDVGNTIYF
TRBV3-1/TRBV3-2	TRBJ1-6	CASSQGDSHSPLHF
TRBV9	TRBJ2-3	CASSVTADRSDTQYF
TRBV6-2/TRBV6-3	TRBJ1-1	CASSYYGDTEAFF
TRBV4-2	TRBJ2-7	CASSRTGSYEQYF
TRBV3-1/TRBV3-2	TRBJ1-6	CASSQGRGTLHF
TRBV5-6	TRBJ1-2	CASSIGTGNGYTF
TRBV6-5	TRBJ1-2	CASKGGVGGYGYTF
TRBV5-1	TRBJ1-2	CASSSTPGYDGYTF
TRBV19	TRBJ1-1	CASSIDLIRVRNTEAFF
TRBV19	TRBJ2-4	CASSIGGEPNIQYF
TRBV6-1	TRBJ2-5	CASSELYGGGSRETQYF
TRBV5-4	TRBJ1-1	CASSLARRSDTEAFF
TRBV28	TRBJ1-5	CASSLPPTDPLPQPQHF